This entry features one T cell receptor (beta chain) sequence. What it recognizes is unknown. The sample is drawn from a study of cytotoxic CD8 clonotypes in ibrutinib-treated CLL. Study findings and constraints: Public clonotypes, rarely seen, contracted or held steady on treatment. Rising at ibrutinib response, clonality subsequently fell back toward baseline at progression.

Cryopreserved PBMCs provided around 2 micrograms of genomic DNA for the TCR beta libraries. After removal of 0 bases from V and 4 bases from J, the junction contained 14 bases not matched to a gene. The germline CDR1 and CDR2 sequences are LGHNA and YSLEER. The CDR3 has 18 amino acids. The protocol was immunoSEQ multiplex PCR, while the TCRdb copy is restricted to in-frame clones and leaves out a portion. The sample holds about 39,000 clones, 55% to 80% seen once. The specimen comprised PBMCs, sampled at disease progression, from a patient treated with ibrutinib. This TCR derives from a human donor with chronic lymphocytic leukemia. The chain couples TRBV4-3 to TRBJ2-7; 8 bases are shared with TRBD1. CDR3 coding DNA: TGCGCCAGCAGCCAAGACCAGCCCGGACAGGGCTTCTCTTACGAGCAGTACTTC. As protein: CASSQDQPGQGFSYEQYF.